Reported below is one T cell receptor beta chain. The antigen it binds to is not known. Per-base qualities were not stored, and no clone one base away is much larger. V gives up 0 bases and J gives up 4 bases, and the segment between their germline ends measures 13 bases. The germline V gene yields MNHEY for CDR1 and SVGAGI for CDR2. From the cysteine up to the phenylalanine, the CDR3 has a length of 16 residues. Only the CDR3 DNA stays, 48 bases, in frame from base 1. The CDR3 regions of human TCRbeta chains were analyzed by immunosequencing. The authors processed their data as follows. TCRs in the repertoires were compared against a reference library of SARS-CoV-2-specific TCRs that had been generated with the MIRA antigen-specificity platform. Breadth meant the fraction of unique TCRs that were SARS-CoV-2-associated, whereas depth meant the fraction of total T cells that were SARS-CoV-2-associated. Using the MIRA data, every spike-specific TCR was mapped to the spike region that the TCR reacted to and assigned to either a CD4 or a CD8 class. Log10-transformed breadth and depth values were compared by one-way ANOVA with Sidak's multiple comparisons tests. TCRdb stores this immuneACCESS table with in-frame sequences only. Part of the clones is absent; in the studies checked, under half of the shortfall reflects unresolved V genes, and no reason is known for the rest. The D gene and trimming were derived from the DNA, and the V and J assignments and clone size from that table. This sample comprises roughly 120,000 clones, approximately 85% of them detected only once. About 4% of the sample belongs to the ten largest clones.

The sample's time point, from its label and the paper: baseline before first vaccination. This specimen's treatment or condition label, per the study, means: meningococcal conjugate vaccine given as trial control. Samples from vaccinated people were obtained from the UK trials COV001 and COV002, which included a single-blind randomized controlled phase 2/3 trial of AZD1222 (ChAdOx1 nCoV-19) in healthy adults. For TCRbeta chain sequencing, PBMC samples were collected from trial participants at day 0 and at day 28 after the second dose. The data were obtained in a study of T cell responses to AZD1222 COVID-19 vaccine (dated by TCRdb to about 2021). Background for the entire study: A total of over 230 trial participants underwent TCR sequencing, of whom roughly 210 received two doses of AZD1222 and roughly 25 received two doses of the MenACWY control vaccine. Trial participants were enrolled by age into subgroups of 18-55, 56-69 and 70-plus years, and about 150, 27 and 61 TCR-sequenced participants, respectively, were included in these subgroups.

The research as a whole found: Spike-specific TCR breadth and depth rose significantly after two AZD1222 doses compared with day 0 and with MenACWY recipients. Only five to seven AZD1222 recipients were SARS-CoV-2 seropositive at baseline, limiting conclusions about previously exposed vaccinees. Participants were mostly white British, with more females than males. The authors suggested clonal diversity may have been underestimated. Reportedly, close to half of the unique spike-specific TCRs recognized epitopes lying outside the regions that are mutated in the B.1.351 and B.1.1.7 variants. The whole spike protein was spanned by vaccine-associated CD4 TCRs, and dominant responses were seen in regions 160-218 and 743-854. Because no day 14 peak-response samples were available, repertoires were characterized only after the peak T cell response. In the small 56-69-year group, the increase in depth fell short of significance, most likely because of low power.

The TCR was taken from an adult in good health. The sequence joins TRBV6-5 to TRBJ2-1; the D gene lacks a confident call. This specimen consisted of peripheral blood, obtained on day 0 of MenACWY control vaccination. The CDR3 protein: CASSYSGPSSYNEQFF. DNA sequence: TGTGCCAGCAGTTACTCAGGCCCTTCCTCGTACAATGAGCAGTTCTTC.